This record looks at one T cell receptor beta chain sequence and its context. What it binds is unknown. This entry comes from a study of regulatory T cells in long-lasting Graves disease. Study-wide results and limits: TCR diversity in persistent Graves' patients was below that of newly diagnosed ones.

Time point specified: newly diagnosed GD, antithyroid drugs for less than 3 months. Following extraction of RNA from PBMCs, that RNA was used to make the TCR library. Building the TCR beta libraries relied on iRepertoire HTBI primers, and CDR3 regions underwent Arm-PCR. TCRdb analysed the multiplex PCR reads with MiXCR anew, one entry per CDR3 protein. The sample yields approximately 250,000 distinct CDR3 sequences, approximately 20% seen once. Specimen: peripheral blood mononuclear cells (PBMCs), collected at new diagnosis, from a patient treated with antithyroid drugs. This TCR came from a female donor with Graves disease.

The CDR3 DNA reads TGTGCCAGCAGTGAGTGGGCTAGCGGCTCCTACAATGAGCAGTTCTTC. It yields the protein CASSEWASGSYNEQFF. The chain joins TRBV6-4 to TRBJ2-1; TRBD2 matches at 7 bases. The length of the CDR3 is 16 residues. Trimming took 3 bases from V and 0 from J; bases not matched to a gene: 5. Germline-derived CDR1 and CDR2 are MRHNA and SNTAGT.